The 3 T cell receptor beta chains given below trace back to one sample, sequenced in a study of lymphopenia after photon versus proton radiotherapy (dated by TCRdb to the late 2010s). Library preparation was by the immunoSEQ multiplex PCR assay. TCRdb re-hosts the immuneACCESS table, in-frame sequences only. Its copies lack some clones; in the studies checked, an unresolved V gene accounts for under half of them, and the cause for the rest is not known. The sample table shows approximately 23,000 clones, and roughly 89% are seen once. The ten largest make up over 8.5% of the sample. The sample here was peripheral blood, taken from a patient treated with proton-based radiotherapy. The receptors originated from a man older than 75 with esophageal cancer.

This chain joins TRBV27 and TRBJ1-6; the D is unclear. The CDR3 has 12 residues. Germline V CDR1 and CDR2: MNHEY, SMNVEV (reference sequence). V shed 2 bases and J shed 7 bases, with 3 bases lying between them. The CDR3: CASSLPNSPLHF. CDR3 nucleotide sequence: TGTGCCAGCAGTTTACCCAATTCACCCCTCCACTTT.

In this sample, this clone turned up once. This chain uses TRBV7-8 with TRBJ2-3, with a tentative D call TRBD2 (6 bases). From germline, CDR1 is SGHVS and CDR2 FQNEAQ. This CDR3 contains 14 residues. The V end lost 7 bases, the J end lost 7 bases, and 18 bases lay between the germline ends. The chain's CDR3 is CASTAARAGNTQYF. CDR3 coding DNA: TGTGCCAGCACCGCCGCCCGAGCGGGTAATACGCAGTATTTT.

There are a few counts of this clone. This sequence joins TRBV30 and TRBJ1-5, with TRBD1 matching over 8 bases. Germline V CDR1 and CDR2: GTSNPN, SVGIG (reference sequence). V lost 0 bases to trimming and J lost 9 bases; unmatched junction nucleotides: 31. CDR3 size: 22 residues. The CDR3: CAWSVPTGSPPRRGQGGGPQHF. CDR3 nucleotide sequence: TGTGCCTGGAGTGTACCGACTGGATCCCCCCCCCGTCGAGGACAGGGAGGAGGGCCCCAGCATTTT.